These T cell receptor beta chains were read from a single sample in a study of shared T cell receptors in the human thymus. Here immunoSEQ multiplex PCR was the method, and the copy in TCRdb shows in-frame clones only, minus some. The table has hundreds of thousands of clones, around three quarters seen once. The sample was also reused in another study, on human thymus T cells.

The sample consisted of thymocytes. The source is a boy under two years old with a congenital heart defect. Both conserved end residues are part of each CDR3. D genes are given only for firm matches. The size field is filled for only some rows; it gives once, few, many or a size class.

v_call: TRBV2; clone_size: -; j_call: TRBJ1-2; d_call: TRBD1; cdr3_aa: CASSELKQGTRNYGYTF; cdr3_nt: TGTGCCAGCAGCGAACTAAAACAGGGGACGAGAAACTATGGCTACACCTTC
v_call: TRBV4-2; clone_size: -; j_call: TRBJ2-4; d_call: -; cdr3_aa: CASSQAEAMGIQYF; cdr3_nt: TGTGCCAGCAGCCAAGCAGAGGCTATGGGCATTCAGTACTTC
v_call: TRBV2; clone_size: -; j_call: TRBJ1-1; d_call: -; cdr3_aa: CASGNQTGGAFF; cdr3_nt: TGTGCCAGCGGAAACCAGACGGGTGGGGCTTTCTTT
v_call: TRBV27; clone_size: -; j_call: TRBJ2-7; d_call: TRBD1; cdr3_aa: CASSLERDRGGSYEQYF; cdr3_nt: TGTGCCAGCAGTTTAGAGCGGGACAGGGGGGGCTCCTACGAGCAGTACTTC
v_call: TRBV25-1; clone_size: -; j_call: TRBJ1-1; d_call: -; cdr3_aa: CASSEGQNTEAFF; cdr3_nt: TGTGCCAGCAGTGAGGGACAGAACACTGAAGCTTTCTTT
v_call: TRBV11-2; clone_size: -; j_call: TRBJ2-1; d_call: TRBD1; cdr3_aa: CASRLAPRDRGRNEQFF; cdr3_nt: TGTGCCAGCAGATTGGCCCCCCGTGACAGGGGGCGAAATGAGCAGTTCTTC
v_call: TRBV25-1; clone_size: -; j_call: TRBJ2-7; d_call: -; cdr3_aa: CASSELAEGSDEQYF; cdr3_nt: TGTGCCAGCAGTGAGCTAGCAGAGGGATCGGACGAGCAGTACTTC
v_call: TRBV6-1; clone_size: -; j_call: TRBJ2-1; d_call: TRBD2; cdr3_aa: CASSEGLAGSYNEQFF; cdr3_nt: TGTGCCAGCAGTGAAGGACTAGCGGGGTCCTACAATGAGCAGTTCTTC
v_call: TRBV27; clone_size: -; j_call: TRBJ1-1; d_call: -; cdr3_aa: CASSHTGLNTEAFF; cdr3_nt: TGTGCCAGCAGCCATACCGGGTTGAACACTGAAGCTTTCTTT
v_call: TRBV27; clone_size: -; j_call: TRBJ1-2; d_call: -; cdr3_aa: CASSFRQDYGYTF; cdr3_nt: TGTGCCAGCAGTTTTAGACAGGACTATGGCTACACCTTC
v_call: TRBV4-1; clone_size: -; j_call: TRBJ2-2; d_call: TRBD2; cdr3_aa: CASSPRGLAGVKGNGGELFF; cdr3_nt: TGCGCCAGCAGCCCCCGTGGACTAGCGGGAGTCAAAGGGAATGGCGGGGAGCTGTTTTTT
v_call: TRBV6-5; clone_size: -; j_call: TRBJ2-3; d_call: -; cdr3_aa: CASSYGQGSTDTQYF; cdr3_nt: TGTGCCAGCAGTTACGGGCAGGGTTCCACAGATACGCAGTATTTT
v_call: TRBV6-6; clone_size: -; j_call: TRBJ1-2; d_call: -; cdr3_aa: CASRPRQSYGYTF; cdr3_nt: TGTGCCAGCAGGCCTAGACAGTCCTATGGCTACACCTTC
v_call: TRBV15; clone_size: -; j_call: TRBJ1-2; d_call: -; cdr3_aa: CATSRGGGRDYGYTF; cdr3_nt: TGTGCCACCAGCAGAGGGGGGGGGCGAGACTATGGCTACACCTTC
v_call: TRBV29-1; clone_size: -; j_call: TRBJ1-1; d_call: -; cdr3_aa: CSVEGQMEAFF; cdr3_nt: TGCAGCGTTGAAGGCCAGATGGAAGCTTTCTTT
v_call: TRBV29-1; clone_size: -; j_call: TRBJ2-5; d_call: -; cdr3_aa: CSVERAQETQYF; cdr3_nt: TGCAGCGTTGAGAGGGCTCAAGAGACCCAGTACTTC
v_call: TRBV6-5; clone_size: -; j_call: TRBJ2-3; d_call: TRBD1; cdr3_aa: CASSPKQGATDTQYF; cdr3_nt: TGTGCCAGCAGCCCCAAACAGGGGGCCACAGATACGCAGTATTTT
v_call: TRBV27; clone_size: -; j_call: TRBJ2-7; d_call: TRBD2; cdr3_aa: CASSSPVPGNDGRASYEQYF; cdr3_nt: TGTGCCAGCAGTTCCCCCGTTCCCGGGAATGACGGGAGGGCCTCCTACGAGCAGTACTTC
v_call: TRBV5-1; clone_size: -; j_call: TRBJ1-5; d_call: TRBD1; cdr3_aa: CASSVTGGTNQPQHF; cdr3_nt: TGCGCCAGCAGCGTGACAGGGGGGACCAATCAGCCCCAGCATTTT
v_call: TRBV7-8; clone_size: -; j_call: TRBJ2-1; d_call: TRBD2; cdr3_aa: CASSSRTSGIYNEQFF; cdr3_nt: TGTGCCAGCAGCTCGCGGACTAGCGGGATCTACAATGAGCAGTTCTTC
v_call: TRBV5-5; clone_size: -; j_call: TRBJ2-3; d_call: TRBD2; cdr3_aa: CASSLVLSGGDSSTDTQYF; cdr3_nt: TGTGCCAGCAGCTTGGTTTTGAGCGGGGGTGATTCTAGCACAGATACGCAGTATTTT
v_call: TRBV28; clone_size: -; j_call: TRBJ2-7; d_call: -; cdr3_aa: CASSCPPRVSSSYEQYF; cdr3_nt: TGTGCCAGCAGTTGTCCCCCTCGGGTCTCTAGCTCCTACGAGCAGTACTTC
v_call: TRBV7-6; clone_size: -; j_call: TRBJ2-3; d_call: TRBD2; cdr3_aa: CASSLATTGGRTDTQYF; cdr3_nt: TGTGCCAGCAGCTTAGCGACGACGGGCGGGAGGACAGATACGCAGTATTTT
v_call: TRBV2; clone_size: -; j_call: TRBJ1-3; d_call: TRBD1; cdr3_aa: CASTNRGSKFSGNTIYF; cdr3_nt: TGTGCCAGCACCAACAGGGGGTCAAAATTCTCTGGAAACACCATATATTTT
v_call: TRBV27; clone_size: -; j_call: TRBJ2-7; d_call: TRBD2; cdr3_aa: CASSSPLTSGRAHEQYF; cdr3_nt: TGTGCCAGCAGTTCCCCCCTGACTAGCGGGAGGGCCCACGAGCAGTACTTC
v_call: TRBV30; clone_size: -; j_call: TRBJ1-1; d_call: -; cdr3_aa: CAWGLGRGFRNTEAFF; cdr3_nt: TGTGCCTGGGGACTAGGGAGGGGGTTCCGGAACACTGAAGCTTTCTTT
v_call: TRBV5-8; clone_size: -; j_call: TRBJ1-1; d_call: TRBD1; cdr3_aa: CARGQGVTEAFF; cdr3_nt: TGTGCCAGGGGACAGGGGGTAACTGAAGCTTTCTTT
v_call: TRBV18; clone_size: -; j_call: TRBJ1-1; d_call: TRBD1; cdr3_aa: CASSRQGTEAFF; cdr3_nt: TGTGCCAGCTCACGACAGGGAACTGAAGCTTTCTTT
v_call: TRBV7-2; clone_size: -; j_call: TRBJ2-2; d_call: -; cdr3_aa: CASSPKLRLNTGELFF; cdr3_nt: TGTGCCAGCAGCCCGAAGTTGCGCTTGAACACCGGGGAGCTGTTTTTT
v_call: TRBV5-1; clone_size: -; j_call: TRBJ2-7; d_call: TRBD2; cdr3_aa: CASSLEAAGPYEQYF; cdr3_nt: TGCGCCAGCAGCTTGGAGGCAGCGGGACCCTACGAGCAGTACTTC
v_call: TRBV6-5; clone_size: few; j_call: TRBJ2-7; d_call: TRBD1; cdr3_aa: CASSHRGQGPYEQYF; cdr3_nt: TGTGCCAGCAGTCACCGAGGACAGGGTCCCTACGAGCAGTACTTC
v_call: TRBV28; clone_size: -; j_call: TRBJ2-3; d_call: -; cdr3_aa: CASSFAPTDTQYF; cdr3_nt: TGTGCCAGCAGTTTTGCGCCTACAGATACGCAGTATTTT
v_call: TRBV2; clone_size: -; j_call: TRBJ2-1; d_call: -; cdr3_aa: CASSAPYNQRASHREQFF; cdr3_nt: TGTGCCAGCAGTGCCCCTTACAACCAGCGGGCCTCTCACCGGGAACAGTTCTTC
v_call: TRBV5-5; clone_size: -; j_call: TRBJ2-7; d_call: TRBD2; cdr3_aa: CASSFTSGSYEQYF; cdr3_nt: TGTGCCAGCAGCTTCACTAGCGGGAGCTACGAGCAGTACTTC
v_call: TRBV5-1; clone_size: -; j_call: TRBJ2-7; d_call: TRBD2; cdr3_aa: CASSLGTSVYEQYF; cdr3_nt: TGCGCCAGCAGCTTGGGGACTAGCGTGTACGAGCAGTACTTC
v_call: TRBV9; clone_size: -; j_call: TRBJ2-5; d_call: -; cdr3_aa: CASSVGSRGETQYF; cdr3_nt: TGTGCCAGCAGCGTAGGCAGCCGGGGAGAGACCCAGTACTTC
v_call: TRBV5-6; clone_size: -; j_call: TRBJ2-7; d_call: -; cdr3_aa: CASSFWIASRVNSYEQYF; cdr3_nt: TGTGCCAGCAGCTTTTGGATAGCTTCCCGGGTAAACTCCTACGAGCAGTACTTC
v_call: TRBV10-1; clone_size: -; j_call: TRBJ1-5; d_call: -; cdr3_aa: CASKAPGTRNQPQHF; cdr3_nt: TGCGCCAGCAAAGCTCCCGGGACACGCAATCAGCCCCAGCATTTT
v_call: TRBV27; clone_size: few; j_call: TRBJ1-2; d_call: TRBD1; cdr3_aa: CASSPGQGYGYTF; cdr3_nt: TGTGCCAGCAGTCCGGGACAGGGGTATGGCTACACCTTC
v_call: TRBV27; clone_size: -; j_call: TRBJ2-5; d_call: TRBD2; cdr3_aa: CARPHSGKETQYF; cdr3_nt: TGTGCCCGCCCCCATAGCGGGAAAGAGACCCAGTACTTC
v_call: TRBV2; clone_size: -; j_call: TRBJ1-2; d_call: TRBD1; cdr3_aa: CASSGMGQTNYGYTF; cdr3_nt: TGTGCCAGCAGTGGGATGGGACAGACTAACTATGGCTACACCTTC
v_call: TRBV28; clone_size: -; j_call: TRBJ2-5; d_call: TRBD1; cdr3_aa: CASRPRRDRGSQETQYF; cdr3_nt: TGTGCCAGCAGACCGCGCCGGGACAGGGGGAGCCAAGAGACCCAGTACTTC
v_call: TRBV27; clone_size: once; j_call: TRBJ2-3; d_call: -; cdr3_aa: CASSRPGRGQYF; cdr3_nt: TGTGCCAGCAGTCGCCCGGGGAGAGGGCAGTATTTT
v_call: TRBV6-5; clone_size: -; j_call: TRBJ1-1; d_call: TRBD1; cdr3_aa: CASSSQGAKVPGAFF; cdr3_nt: TGTGCCAGCAGTTCACAGGGGGCGAAGGTCCCCGGGGCTTTCTTT
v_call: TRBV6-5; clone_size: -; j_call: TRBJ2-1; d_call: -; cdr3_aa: CASSYLVSGTYNEQFF; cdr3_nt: TGTGCCAGCAGTTACCTGGTCAGCGGAACCTACAATGAGCAGTTCTTC
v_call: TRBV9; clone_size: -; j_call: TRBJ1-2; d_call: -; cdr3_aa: CASSPSFRAYGYTF; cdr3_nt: TGTGCCAGCAGCCCCTCTTTCAGGGCCTATGGCTACACCTTC
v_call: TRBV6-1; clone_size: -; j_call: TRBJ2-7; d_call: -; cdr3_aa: CASSSSYEPYF; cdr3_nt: TGTGCCAGCAGCTCGTCTTACGAGCCGTACTTC
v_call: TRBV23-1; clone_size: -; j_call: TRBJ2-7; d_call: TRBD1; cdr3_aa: CASSPKDRPSYEQYF; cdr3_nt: TGCGCCAGCAGTCCTAAGGACAGGCCCTCCTACGAGCAGTACTTC